These T cell receptor beta chains were read from a single sample in a study of blood T cell repertoires in COVID-19. TCRdb's table, derived via immunoSEQ multiplex PCR, lists solely in-frame clones and lacks some. The table includes 230,000 or so clones, 80% to 90% detected once. The sample was peripheral blood. Source of these receptors: a man aged 25-45 years with active or convalescent COVID-19. The CDR3 runs from the conserved cysteine through the conserved F or W. A D gene is named only where the DNA matches it firmly. Some rows have no size entry. The others give once, few or many, or a class for an expanded clone.

V: TRBV10-3; size: once; D: TRBD1; J: TRBJ2-7; CDR3: CAIRGQTYEQYF; DNA: TGTGCCATCAGGGGACAGACCTACGAGCAGTACTTC
V: TRBV7-8; size: NA; D: NA; J: TRBJ2-1; CDR3: CASSLGAGQINEQFF; DNA: TGTGCCAGCAGCTTAGGTGCTGGACAGATCAATGAGCAGTTCTTC
V: TRBV30; size: NA; D: NA; J: TRBJ2-5; CDR3: CAWSEEWGLGSQETQYF; DNA: TGTGCCTGGTCTGAAGAGTGGGGCCTAGGGTCCCAAGAGACCCAGTACTTC
V: TRBV28; size: NA; D: NA; J: TRBJ1-2; CDR3: CASSLFVSTYGYTF; DNA: TGTGCCAGCAGTTTATTCGTCAGTACCTATGGCTACACCTTC
V: TRBV10-2; size: NA; D: NA; J: TRBJ1-1; CDR3: CASSDVRDRNTEAFF; DNA: TGCGCCAGCAGTGATGTCCGGGATCGAAACACTGAAGCTTTCTTT
V: TRBV6-5; size: NA; D: NA; J: TRBJ2-2; CDR3: CASSYTTSMGTGELFF; DNA: TGTGCCAGCAGTTACACAACTAGTATGGGCACCGGGGAGCTGTTTTTT
V: TRBV12-3/TRBV12-4; size: NA; D: TRBD2; J: TRBJ2-7; CDR3: CASSWGGSYEQYF; DNA: TGTGCCAGCAGTTGGGGGGGTTCCTACGAGCAGTACTTC
V: TRBV27; size: NA; D: NA; J: TRBJ2-7; CDR3: CASSFKGWTDYEQYF; DNA: TGTGCCAGCAGTTTTAAGGGCTGGACTGACTACGAGCAGTACTTC
V: TRBV3-1/TRBV3-2; size: NA; D: NA; J: TRBJ1-1; CDR3: CASSQESGRGAFF; DNA: TGTGCCAGCAGCCAAGAGTCGGGGAGAGGTGCTTTCTTT
V: TRBV11-2; size: NA; D: TRBD2; J: TRBJ2-3; CDR3: CASSFSGRAGPQYF; DNA: TGTGCCAGCAGCTTTAGCGGGAGGGCCGGGCCGCAGTATTTT
V: TRBV7-9; size: NA; D: TRBD1; J: TRBJ2-5; CDR3: CASSLGDRGSQETQYF; DNA: TGTGCCAGCAGCTTAGGGGACAGGGGCTCCCAAGAGACCCAGTACTTC
V: TRBV24-1; size: NA; D: TRBD1; J: TRBJ2-7; CDR3: CATSDRRSGTGGNEQYF; DNA: TGTGCCACCAGTGACCGACGGTCCGGGACAGGGGGTAACGAGCAGTACTTC
V: TRBV3-1/TRBV3-2; size: NA; D: NA; J: TRBJ2-2; CDR3: CASSLQLNTGELFF; DNA: TGTGCCAGCAGCCTACAGCTAAACACCGGGGAGCTGTTTTTT
V: TRBV5-1; size: once; D: TRBD2; J: TRBJ2-2; CDR3: CASSLGTSRNTGELFF; DNA: TGCGCCAGCAGCTTGGGGACTAGCAGGAACACCGGGGAGCTGTTTTTT
V: TRBV9; size: few; D: NA; J: TRBJ2-1; CDR3: CASSVDGVSLGGSYNEQFF; DNA: TGTGCCAGCAGCGTAGATGGAGTCTCATTGGGGGGATCCTACAATGAGCAGTTCTTC
V: TRBV7-2; size: NA; D: TRBD1; J: TRBJ1-2; CDR3: CASSPGGQGASYGYTF; DNA: TGTGCCAGCAGCCCGGGGGGACAGGGGGCATCATATGGCTACACCTTC